The 12 T cell receptor beta chains below come from one sample, sequenced in a study of cytomegalovirus exposure and HLA in healthy donors. PCR primers comprised 60 Vbeta and 13 Jbeta primers. TCRdb's copy holds only in-frame clones and misses some; the assay was immunoSEQ multiplex PCR. The sample yields around 230,000 clones, roughly 87% seen once. The sequenced sample was PBMCs. These receptors were obtained from a man aged 40-49 years in good health and CMV-seropositive.

CDR3 nucleotides: TGCGCCAGCAGCTTGAACGGGCCGGACAGGGTCACCGGGGAGCTGTTTTTT. This translates into CASSLNGPDRVTGELFF. V usage is TRBV5-1 and J usage is TRBJ2-2; TRBD1 matches at 8 bases. This CDR3 has 17 residues. V trimming: 1 base; J trimming: 4 bases; junction bases outside the gene matches: 9. In germline, CDR1 is SGHRS, CDR2 YFSETQ.

This chain joins TRBV19 and TRBJ2-7; no definite D call. CDR1 and CDR2 from the germline V gene are LNHDA and SQIVND (reference sequence). This CDR3 contains 14 residues. V gave up 4 bases and J gave up 0 bases, with 10 bases separating them. CDR3 DNA sequence: TGTGCCAGTAGTAGGCAGATCTCCTCCTACGAGCAGTACTTC. Its protein is CASSRQISSYEQYF.

This chain connects TRBV14 to TRBJ2-3, with 8 bases matching TRBD2. The ends lost 4 bases at V and 4 bases at J; junction bases unmatched: 7. The CDR3 runs 15 residues. CDR1 is SGHDN, CDR2 FVKESK, per germline. CDR3 bases: TGTGCCAGCAGCCCCTTAGCGGGAACCGCAGATACGCAGTATTTT. Amino acids: CASSPLAGTADTQYF.

CDR3: CASSYPDFTGELFF. CDR3 coding DNA: TGTGCCAGCAGTTACCCGGACTTCACCGGGGAGCTGTTTTTT. The genes are TRBV6-5 and TRBJ2-2, with a tentative D call TRBD2 (5 bases). The V and J ends lost 2 bases and 4 bases respectively, with 8 bases between them. Germline values: CDR1 MNHEY, CDR2 SVGAGI. The CDR3 loop spans 14 amino acids.

The rearrangement joins TRBV7-8 to TRBJ2-2; 7 bases are a match to TRBD1. Germline-derived CDR1 and CDR2 are SGHVS and FQNEAQ. The CDR3 loop spans 16 amino acids. The junction had 5 bases not matched to a gene; V was cut back by 4 bases and J by 0 bases. This CDR3 reads CASSSEGTANTGELFF. In DNA, the CDR3 is TGTGCCAGCAGCTCAGAAGGGACAGCGAACACCGGGGAGCTGTTTTTT.

This chain uses TRBV11-2 with TRBJ2-6; D is unresolved. Germline-derived CDR1 and CDR2 are SGHAT and FQNNGV. This CDR3 has 14 amino acids. Trimming shortened V by 6 bases and J by 0 bases, and 6 bases separated the two germline ends. CDR3 loop: CASRLISGANVLTF. The CDR3 coding sequence is TGTGCCAGCAGACTAATCTCTGGGGCCAACGTCCTGACTTTC. Complete variable domain (other parts from reference TRBV11-2 and TRBJ2-6): EAGVAQSPRYKIIEKRQSVAFWCNPISGHATLYWYQQILGQGPKLLIQFQNNGVVDDSQLPKDRFSAERLKGVDSTLKIQPAKLEDSAVYLCASRLISGANVLTFGAGSRLTVL.

This rearrangement joins TRBV7-3 to TRBJ2-1; D not certain. From germline, CDR1 is SGHTA and CDR2 FQGTGA. The CDR3 runs 13 residues. V shed 5 bases and J shed 10 bases, with 15 bases lying between them. CDR3 in amino acids: CASSPLTEREQFF. As DNA, the CDR3 is TGTGCCAGCAGCCCTCTGACTGAGCGAGAGCAGTTCTTC.

This chain joins TRBV5-1 and TRBJ2-1; tentatively, D is TRBD2 (6 bases). CDR3 length: 15 amino acids. Per germline, CDR1 SGHRS and CDR2 YFSETQ. V was clipped by 4 bases and J by 2 bases, with 13 bases between them. The CDR3, as DNA: TGCGCCAGCAGCGCGGGACGGGGAACCTACAATGAGCAGTTCTTC. Its protein product is CASSAGRGTYNEQFF.

The rearrangement uses TRBV19 and TRBJ1-2; possible D gene TRBD1, 5 bases. This CDR3 has 15 amino acids. V was shortened by 1 base and J by 2 bases, with 11 bases between the two germline ends. Germline V gene lookup returns CDR1 LNHDA and CDR2 SQIVND (reference sequence). CDR3 amino acids: CASSIGGAGNYGYTF. In DNA, the CDR3 is TGTGCCAGTAGTATAGGTGGGGCCGGGAACTATGGCTACACCTTC.

The V and J genes are TRBV9 and TRBJ1-5; TRBD1 is a possible D gene (5 bases). The length of the CDR3 is 19 residues. Germline V gene sequence: CDR1 SGDLS, CDR2 YYNGEE. V was clipped by 0 bases and J by 0 bases, with 19 bases between them. CDR3 sequence: CASSVEIRALPFSNQPQHF. The CDR3 coding sequence is TGTGCCAGCAGCGTAGAAATCAGGGCCCTTCCCTTTAGCAATCAGCCCCAGCATTTT.

The rearrangement joins TRBV7-9 to TRBJ1-3; the D gene is possibly TRBD1 (5 bases). There are 14 residues in the CDR3. V shed 5 bases and J shed 7 bases, with 15 bases lying between them. Germline values: CDR1 SEHNR, CDR2 FQNEAQ (reference sequence). For the CDR3, the DNA is TGTGCCAGCAGCCGCCTGGGGCTTCCCAACACCATATATTTT. Its protein product is CASSRLGLPNTIYF.

This clone was seen a few times. This sequence joins TRBV7-3 and TRBJ2-3; 9 bases align to TRBD2. The ends lost 5 bases at V and 5 bases at J; junction bases unmatched: 14. The CDR3 is 17 amino acids. Per germline, CDR1 SGHTA and CDR2 FQGTGA. CDR3 bases: TGTGCCAGCAGCCTGATGGGGGCGGGAGGGCCAATAGATACGCAGTATTTT. Protein product: CASSLMGAGGPIDTQYF. Looking up the rest from reference TRBV7-3 and TRBJ2-3 gives the full variable domain: GAGVSQTPSNKVTEKGKYVELRCDPISGHTALYWYRQSLGQGPEFLIYFQGTGAADDSGLPNDRFFAVRPEGSVSTLKIQRTERGDSAVYLCASSLMGAGGPIDTQYFGPGTRLTVL.